Shown below are 30 T cell receptor beta chains from a single sample sequenced in a study of T cell responses to AZD1222 COVID-19 vaccine. Clones were read by immunoSEQ multiplex PCR, and TCRdb kept only the in-frame ones, dropping some. Altogether about 150,000 clones are present, around nine tenths being singletons, with the ten largest covering more than 6.5%. Sequencing was performed on peripheral blood, taken after recovery from COVID-19. The origin of the receptors is an adult who had recovered from COVID-19.

This chain links TRBV28 with TRBJ2-1; 9 bases fit TRBD2. The V gene's germline CDR1 is MDHEN and CDR2 SYDVKM. The CDR3 runs 17 residues. J lost 10 bases, V lost 4 bases, and 17 bases had no gene match. CDR3 sequence reads: CASSSIQRGRARGEQFF. The CDR3 DNA is TGTGCCAGCAGTTCAATCCAGCGCGGGAGGGCCAGAGGCGAGCAGTTCTTC.

The chain combines TRBV5-5 with TRBJ1-1; no clear D. Germline V CDR1 and CDR2: SGHKS, YYEKEE (reference sequence). Trimming shortened V by 0 bases and J by 1 base, and 7 bases separated the two germline ends. The CDR3 loop spans 14 amino acids. The CDR3 loop reads CASSLAAWNTEAFF. CDR3 in DNA: TGTGCCAGCAGCTTGGCCGCGTGGAACACTGAAGCTTTCTTT.

This sequence joins TRBV20-1 and TRBJ1-1; tentative D call: TRBD1 (5 bases). The CDR3 runs to 14 residues. V lost 3 bases and J lost 6, with 17 bases in between. CDR1 and CDR2 (germline): DFQATT, SNEGSKA (reference sequence). CDR3 in amino acids: CSASPVGGRAEAFF. CDR3 sequence (DNA): TGCAGTGCTAGTCCCGTGGGGGGGAGGGCTGAAGCTTTCTTT.

The rearrangement links TRBV11-3 to TRBJ2-1; possibly TRBD1 for D (6 bases). The germline CDR1 and CDR2 sequences are SGHNT and YENEEA. V was pared by 4 bases and J by 1 base, with 8 bases between. The length of the CDR3 is 14 residues. CDR3 sequence: CASSSTGSYNEQFF. The CDR3 coding sequence is TGTGCCAGCAGCTCGACAGGTTCCTACAATGAGCAGTTCTTC.

This chain connects TRBV4-2 to TRBJ1-6; 7 bases map to TRBD1. The V gene's germline CDR1 is LGHNA and CDR2 YNFKEQ. V dropped 3 bases and J dropped 9; count of bases not matched to a gene: 8. The CDR3 extends over 15 amino acids. The CDR3 sequence: CASSQTDRVLSPLHF. DNA of the CDR3: TGTGCCAGCAGCCAGACCGACAGGGTGCTTTCACCCCTCCACTTT.

This clone was seen a handful of times. CDR3 amino acids: CASAAGASYNEQFF. CDR3 nucleotide sequence: TGCGCCAGCGCGGCGGGGGCCTCCTACAATGAGCAGTTCTTC. The chain carries TRBV5-1 and TRBJ2-1, with D possibly TRBD2 on 7 matching bases. Trimming removed 7 bases at V and 0 bases at J, with 11 bases between. Germline-derived CDR1 and CDR2 are SGHRS and YFSETQ. The CDR3 is 14 amino acids.

This chain joins TRBV28 and TRBJ1-1; TRBD1 is a possible D gene (6 bases). The CDR3 covers 14 residues. Germline V gives CDR1 MDHEN, CDR2 SYDVKM. Trimming left V 6 bases short and J 11 bases short, with 22 bases between. This chain's CDR3 is CASSISEVGGRAFF. The DNA of the CDR3 is TGTGCCAGCAGCATCAGCGAAGTAGGGGGACGGGCTTTCTTT.

The gene calls are TRBV3-1 (or the pseudogene TRBV3-2) and TRBJ2-7, with no clear D. CDR3 length: 13 amino acids. Germline assignment: CDR1 LGHDT and CDR2 YNNKEL (reference sequence). Trimming shortened V by 6 bases and J by 3 bases, and 12 bases separated the two germline ends. Here the CDR3 reads CASSYGSSYEQYF. The CDR3 DNA sequence: TGTGCCAGCAGTTACGGGTCAAGCTACGAGCAGTACTTC.

The J gene is TRBJ2-1, the V gene TRBV10-3, with 11 bases matching TRBD2. Unmatched junction bases numbered 4, after V lost 0 bases and J lost 0 bases. This CDR3 is 18 amino acids long. Germline CDR1 ENHRY, CDR2 SYGVKD. The CDR3 sequence: CAISESASGGTSYNEQFF. As DNA, the CDR3 is TGTGCCATCAGTGAGTCGGCTAGCGGGGGGACCTCCTACAATGAGCAGTTCTTC.

The chain recombines TRBV19 with TRBJ2-7, with 8 bases identical to TRBD1. This CDR3 contains 14 residues. Germline lookup yields CDR1 LNHDA and CDR2 SQIVND (reference sequence). V lost 3 bases, J lost 1 base, and 2 bases stayed unmatched. CDR3 region: CASSMWTGSYEQYF. The CDR3 DNA sequence: TGTGCCAGTAGTATGTGGACAGGGTCCTACGAGCAGTACTTC.

The chain links TRBV11-1 to TRBJ1-1; 8 bases line up with TRBD1. The CDR3 runs to 14 residues. CDR1 SGHAT and CDR2 FQDESV come from the germline V gene (reference sequence). The V segment lost 8 bases and the J segment 0 bases; nucleotides outside the gene matches: 5. CDR3 region: CASSLQGVNTEAFF. The CDR3 DNA sequence: TGTGCCAGCTCCTTACAGGGGGTGAACACTGAAGCTTTCTTT.

This chain joins TRBV2 and TRBJ1-5; TRBD1 is a possible D gene (6 bases). The CDR3 sequence is 13 residues long. CDR1 and CDR2 from the germline V gene are SNHLY and FYNNEI. Trimming removed 7 bases at V and 3 bases at J, with 10 bases between. The CDR3 DNA follows: TGTGCCAGCACTCGGGACACCAATCAGCCCCAGCATTTT. It translates to CASTRDTNQPQHF.

The J gene is TRBJ1-2, the V gene TRBV18; 9 bases are a match to TRBD1. This CDR3 has 14 residues. The germline gives CDR1 KGHSH, CDR2 LQKENI. V dropped 2 bases and J dropped 8; count of bases not matched to a gene: 6. CDR3 sequence: CASSPEGQGSGYTF. The CDR3, as DNA: TGTGCCAGCTCACCAGAGGGACAGGGATCCGGCTACACCTTC.

The rearrangement links TRBV6-2 or TRBV6-3 to TRBJ1-2, with D possibly TRBD1 on 5 matching bases. CDR1 MNHEY and CDR2 SVGEGT come from the germline V gene. V was shortened by 0 bases and J by 6 bases, with 11 bases between the two germline ends. The length of the CDR3 is 14 residues. In nucleotides, the CDR3 is TGTGCCAGCAGTTACTCGATCCGGGGGGATGGCTACACCTTC. Translated, it gives CASSYSIRGDGYTF.

V gene TRBV5-1 combines with J gene TRBJ2-7; D is possibly TRBD1 or TRBD2 (6 bases each). The ends were cut back, 0 bases at V and 7 bases at J, with 11 bases in the middle. The CDR3 has 13 amino acids. Germline CDR1 and CDR2: SGHRS and YFSETQ. CDR3 region: CASSLAGGIEQYF. The CDR3 coding sequence is TGCGCCAGCAGCTTGGCCGGGGGCATAGAGCAGTACTTC.

The CDR3 DNA is TGTGCCAGCAATGGGGGGGGGACTCAGCCCCAGCATTTT. It specifies CASNGGGTQPQHF. The chain uses TRBV28 and TRBJ1-5, with TRBD1 as a possible D gene (5 bases). The V gene lost 7 bases and the J gene lost 6 bases, with 13 bases spanning the gap. Germline loops: CDR1 MDHEN, CDR2 SYDVKM. This CDR3 is built from 13 residues.

Points on this clone: One end of the junction does not line up with germline, which may come from a read error. V usage is TRBV7-7 and J usage is TRBJ2-1; TRBD2 matches 13 bases. Germline assignment: CDR1 SSHAT and CDR2 FNYEAQ (reference sequence). This CDR3 region has 15 residues. CDR3 in DNA: TGTGCTAGCAGCTTTGGACTAGCGGGAGTCAATGAGCAGTTCTTC. It specifies CASSFGLAGVNEQFF.

The DNA for the CDR3 is TGTGCCAGCAGCCGGGGAGGAAGGGAGCAGTACTTC. Its protein product is CASSRGGREQYF. The chain links TRBV7-9 to TRBJ2-7; tentative D call: TRBD2 (6 bases). V lost 5 bases, J lost 7 bases, and 12 bases lay in between. The germline gives CDR1 SEHNR, CDR2 FQNEAQ (reference sequence). The CDR3 spans 12 residues.

The J gene is TRBJ1-1, the V gene TRBV6-2 or TRBV6-3; 7 nucleotides align to TRBD1. V lost 2 bases and J lost 0; bases outside the gene matches: 6. The CDR3 consists of 16 residues. Germline CDR1 and CDR2: MNHEY and SVGEGT. The CDR3 sequence: CASSYPGGAMNTEAFF. CDR3 DNA: TGTGCCAGCAGTTACCCAGGGGGGGCCATGAACACTGAAGCTTTCTTT.

The chain links TRBV7-9 to TRBJ2-7, with D tentatively TRBD1 (5 bases). CDR1 SEHNR and CDR2 FQNEAQ come from the germline V gene (reference sequence). This CDR3 has 13 amino acids. V lost 1 base and J 5 bases, leaving 9 bases between the germline ends. CDR3 in DNA: TGTGCCAGCAGCTTAGAGGGGCCCCACGAGCAGTACTTC. It yields the protein CASSLEGPHEQYF.

This chain joins TRBV7-8 and TRBJ2-1; a possible D gene is TRBD2 (5 bases). The V gene's germline CDR1 is SGHVS and CDR2 FQNEAQ. V lost 5 bases and J 2 bases, leaving 16 bases between the germline ends. The CDR3 is 16 amino acids. In DNA, the CDR3 is TGTGCCAGCAGCGGCCGGGCAGCGGACGCCTACAATGAGCAGTTCTTC. Protein: CASSGRAADAYNEQFF.

The chain is built from TRBV11-2 and TRBJ2-1; D might be TRBD2 (6 bases). The CDR3 covers 17 residues. Germline values: CDR1 SGHAT, CDR2 FQNNGV. Deletions cut 5 bases from V and 1 base from J, with 18 bases between. The CDR3 loop is CASSKISGRESYNEQFF. In nucleotides, the CDR3 is TGTGCCAGCAGCAAAATTAGCGGAAGAGAGTCCTACAATGAGCAGTTCTTC.

CDR3 sequence (DNA): TGTGCCAGCAGTTTTTTCCCGGGGGTATCAAGTAGGGAGCTGTTTTTT. Protein sequence: CASSFFPGVSSRELFF. V is TRBV27 and J is TRBJ2-2; tentatively, D is TRBD2 (6 bases). The CDR3 is 16 amino acids. Trimming cost V 3 bases and J 9 bases, with 20 bases left between them. CDR1 is MNHEY, CDR2 SMNVEV, per germline (reference sequence).

J is TRBJ1-2 and V is TRBV18; no reliable D call. Trimming pared 2 bases from V and 1 base from J, leaving 11 bases between. Germline CDR1 KGHSH, CDR2 LQKENI. CDR3 length: 15 residues. The CDR3 DNA reads as TGTGCCAGCTCACCAGGCCCCACGGATAACTATGGCTACACCTTC. Encoded protein: CASSPGPTDNYGYTF.

This chain uses TRBV29-1 with TRBJ2-4; 7 bases fit TRBD1. The CDR3 is made up of 12 amino acids. CDR1 and CDR2 (germline): SQVTM, ANQGSEA. V dropped 7 bases and J dropped 6; count of bases not matched to a gene: 6. CDR3 sequence: CSGKTGSNIQYF. The CDR3 region has the DNA TGCAGCGGTAAGACAGGGTCAAACATTCAGTACTTC.

This clone was recorded only once. The rearrangement uses TRBV18 and TRBJ1-6, with 8 bases identical to TRBD1. This CDR3 contains 15 residues. Germline V gene data show CDR1 as KGHSH and CDR2 as LQKENI. V gave up 3 bases and J gave up 6 bases; unmatched junction bases: 4. The CDR3 here is CASSPGTGFNSPLHF. Written as DNA, the CDR3 is TGTGCCAGCTCACCCGGGACAGGATTTAATTCACCCCTCCACTTT.

This sequence joins TRBV29-1 and TRBJ1-2; D possibly corresponds to TRBD1 (6 bases). The V and J ends lost 2 bases and 7 bases respectively, with 17 bases between them. The germline CDR1 and CDR2 sequences are SQVTM and ANQGSEA. The CDR3 runs to 14 residues. CDR3 in DNA: TGCAGCGTTGAACCAACAGGGATGACGGGTGGCTACACCTTC. Protein sequence: CSVEPTGMTGGYTF. The full variable domain, in which reference TRBV29-1 and TRBJ1-2 provide the parts outside the CDR3, is SAVISQKPSRDICQRGTSLTIQCQVDSQVTMMFWYRQQPGQSLTLIATANQGSEATYESGFVIDKFPISRPNLTFSTLTVSNMSPEDSSIYLCSVEPTGMTGGYTFGSGTRLTVV.

The V gene is TRBV28, the J gene TRBJ2-1; 12 positions match TRBD2. There are 17 residues in the CDR3. Germline values: CDR1 MDHEN, CDR2 SYDVKM. V gave up 3 bases and J gave up 6 bases; unmatched junction bases: 9. The CDR3, as DNA: TGTGCCAGCAGTTTGACCCTAGCGGGAGGGCCGGGCAATGAGCAGTTCTTC. Its translation is CASSLTLAGGPGNEQFF.

The chain carries TRBV20-1 and TRBJ2-7; 8 bases line up with TRBD2. The CDR3 is made up of 14 amino acids. Trimming removed 3 bases from V and 5 bases from J; junction bases left unmatched: 9. Germline V gene lookup returns CDR1 DFQATT and CDR2 SNEGSKA (reference sequence). DNA of the CDR3: TGCAGTGCTAGTGGGCGGGGGGACCCCAACGAGCAGTACTTC. Translating gives CSASGRGDPNEQYF.

The chain couples TRBV5-1 to TRBJ2-2; D may be TRBD1 (6 bases). CDR1 and CDR2 from the germline V gene are SGHRS and YFSETQ. CDR3 length: 16 residues. The ends were cut back, 4 bases at V and 7 bases at J, with 20 bases in the middle. CDR3 DNA: TGCGCCAGCAGCAGCGGACAGCAGTCTGGCGTCGGGGAGCTGTTTTTT. This encodes CASSSGQQSGVGELFF.